The rows below give T cell receptor beta chains drawn from one sample of a study of T cell repertoires in cytomegalovirus infection. MiXCR, run by TCRdb on the reads, gives a single entry per CDR3 protein. The sample lists under 250,000 distinct CDR3 sequences, roughly 6.5% occurring once. The material sequenced was PBMCs. Every receptor here comes from a human donor in good health (CMV status not recorded). Some clones in this sample may be carry-over from other donors' samples. Both conserved end residues are part of each CDR3. Each record gives: D gene, V gene, clone size, J gene, CDR3 DNA, CDR3 protein. A D gene is named only where the DNA matches it firmly. Clone size is stated in some rows and not others, as once, few, many or a class when expanded.

.,TRBV6-2/TRBV6-3,many,TRBJ2-2,TGTGCCAGCAGTCACCTGACTAGTTCGACCGGGGAGCTGTTTTTT,CASSHLTSSTGELFF
TRBD2,TRBV29-1,many,TRBJ2-5,TGCAGCGTGACACTAGCGGGTGTAGAGACCCAGTACTTC,CSVTLAGVETQYF
.,TRBV6-2/TRBV6-3,many,TRBJ1-2,TGTGCCAGCAGTGCCCCCGGGGCAAACACCTTC,CASSAPGANTF
.,TRBV2,many,TRBJ2-5,TGTGCCAGCAGTGACGGTAGGACAGGGAGGGGAGAGACCCAGTACTTC,CASSDGRTGRGETQYF
TRBD1,TRBV29-1,.,TRBJ1-2,TGCAGCGTTGGACAGGGGACTGGCTACACCTTC,CSVGQGTGYTF
.,TRBV7-2,many,TRBJ1-1,TGTGCCAGCAGCTTATCCCATGGGTTCCTTGAAGCTTTCTTT,CASSLSHGFLEAFF
.,TRBV7-9,few,TRBJ1-4,TGTGCCAGCAGCTTACGTCAGGGTGAGGGTGAAAAACTGTTTTTT,CASSLRQGEGEKLFF
.,TRBV20-1,many,TRBJ1-5,TGCAGTGCTAGGGGGAGGTTTAGCAATCAGCCCCAGCATTTT,CSARGRFSNQPQHF
TRBD1,TRBV7-2,many,TRBJ1-5,TGTGCCAGCAGCTCGGACAGGGGGTTTAGCAATCAGCCCCAGCATTTT,CASSSDRGFSNQPQHF
.,TRBV19,many,TRBJ2-1,TGTGCCAGTAGTATAAGGGTCGGTAATGAGCAGTTCTTC,CASSIRVGNEQFF
.,TRBV20-1,many,TRBJ1-2,TGCAGTGCTAGTACCCGGAGTAACTATGGCTACACCTTC,CSASTRSNYGYTF
TRBD1,TRBV7-2,many,TRBJ1-5,TGTGCCAGCAGCTTAGGACAGGGGAATCAGCCCCAGCATTTT,CASSLGQGNQPQHF
TRBD2,TRBV7-7,many,TRBJ2-3,TGTGCCAGCAGCCCCGGGGCGGGGGGAAGAGCAGATACGCAGTATTTT,CASSPGAGGRADTQYF
.,TRBV29-1,many,TRBJ2-5,TGCAGCGTCGTACCGGGACACCGGAACCAAGAGACCCAGTACTTC,CSVVPGHRNQETQYF
.,TRBV7-9,many,TRBJ2-4,TGTGCCAGCAGCCTCCAAGTTCGGGATGCCAAAAACATTCAGTACTTC,CASSLQVRDAKNIQYF
.,TRBV7-2,many,TRBJ1-2,TGTGCCAGCAGCGCATTAGCAACTAACTATGGCTACACCTTC,CASSALATNYGYTF
.,TRBV20-1,few,TRBJ2-5,TGCAGTGCTAGTGAGGGGGGGGAGCAAGAGACCCAGTACTTC,CSASEGGEQETQYF
TRBD2,TRBV9,many,TRBJ2-1,TGTGCCAGCAGCCGGGGGGGACGTGAGCAGTTCTTC,CASSRGGREQFF
TRBD2,TRBV5-5,many,TRBJ2-3,TGTGCCAGCAGTACGACTAGCGGATCAGATACGCAGTATTTT,CASSTTSGSDTQYF
.,TRBV6-1,.,TRBJ2-5,TGTGCCAGCAGTTACTCTCGCAGACAAGAGACCCAGTACTTC,CASSYSRRQETQYF
.,TRBV7-9,.,TRBJ1-6,TGTGCCAGCAGCCCAGGGTCCGGGACAATAAATTCACCCCTCCACTTT,CASSPGSGTINSPLHF
TRBD1,TRBV2,.,TRBJ2-6,TGTGCCAGCAGTAGACGACAGGGGGCGCTGGTCCTGACTTTC,CASSRRQGALVLTF
TRBD1,TRBV2,.,TRBJ1-2,TGTGCCAGCAGGGTCGGACAGGTCAACACGGGCTACACCTTC,CASRVGQVNTGYTF
.,TRBV7-2,many,TRBJ1-3,TGTGCCAGCAGCCCAGACTTGAGCTCTGGAAACACCATATATTTT,CASSPDLSSGNTIYF
TRBD1,TRBV20-1,.,TRBJ2-1,TGCAGTGCTCCTAGGACAGGGGACAATGAGCAGTTCTTC,CSAPRTGDNEQFF
.,TRBV28,many,TRBJ1-2,TGTGCCAGCAGTTCTGGGGCAGATAACTATGGCTACACCTTC,CASSSGADNYGYTF
TRBD1,TRBV7-2,many,TRBJ2-7,TGTGCCAGCAGCGCGGACAGGGGGCGTTATTACGAGCAGTACTTC,CASSADRGRYYEQYF
.,TRBV3-1,few,TRBJ1-4,TGTGCCAGCAGCCAAGATCTGAATGAAAAACTGTTTTTT,CASSQDLNEKLFF
.,TRBV7-8,many,TRBJ2-7,TGTGCCAGCAGCTTAGAATGGCTCTACGAGCAGTACTTC,CASSLEWLYEQYF
.,TRBV5-4,many,TRBJ2-3,TGTGCCAGCAGCACCCTCACAGATACGCAGTATTTT,CASSTLTDTQYF
TRBD1,TRBV7-9,many,TRBJ1-1,TGTGCCAGCACCCATCTAAGGACAGGGAACACTGAAGCTTTCTTT,CASTHLRTGNTEAFF
TRBD1,TRBV7-2,many,TRBJ1-5,TGTGCCAGCAGCTTACATAACGGACAGGGGGGTCGGCCCCAGCATTTT,CASSLHNGQGGRPQHF
TRBD1,TRBV7-9,many,TRBJ1-1,TGTGCCAGCAGCTTAGCCGCCGACAGGGGCACCGAAGCTTTCTTT,CASSLAADRGTEAFF
.,TRBV6-1,many,TRBJ2-7,TGTGCCAGCCATCCCTCAGGGTTGGACGACGAGCAGTACTTC,CASHPSGLDDEQYF
.,TRBV20-1,.,TRBJ1-4,TGCAGTGCTAGAAAGTCCGAAAAACTGTTTTTT,CSARKSEKLFF
.,TRBV7-9,many,TRBJ2-3,TGTGCCAGCAGCTTTGATGCTCCAGATACGCAGTATTTT,CASSFDAPDTQYF
.,TRBV7-2,many,TRBJ2-3,TGTGCCAGCAGCCCTGACAGGTTCACAGATACGCAGTATTTT,CASSPDRFTDTQYF